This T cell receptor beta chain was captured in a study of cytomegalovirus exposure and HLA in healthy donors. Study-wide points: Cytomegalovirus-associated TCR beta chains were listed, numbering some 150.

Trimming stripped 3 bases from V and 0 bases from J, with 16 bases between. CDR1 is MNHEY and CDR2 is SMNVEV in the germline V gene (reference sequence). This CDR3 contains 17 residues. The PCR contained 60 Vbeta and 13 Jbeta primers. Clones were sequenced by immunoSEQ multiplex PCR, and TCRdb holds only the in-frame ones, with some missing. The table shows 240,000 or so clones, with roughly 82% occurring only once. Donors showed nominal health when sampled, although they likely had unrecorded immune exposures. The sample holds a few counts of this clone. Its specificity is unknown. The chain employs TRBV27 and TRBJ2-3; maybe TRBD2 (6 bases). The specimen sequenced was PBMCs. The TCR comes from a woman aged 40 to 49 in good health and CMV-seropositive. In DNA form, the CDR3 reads TGTGCCAGCAGTTTCTTTCCTCGGAGGGTTAGCACAGATACGCAGTATTTT. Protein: CASSFFPRRVSTDTQYF.